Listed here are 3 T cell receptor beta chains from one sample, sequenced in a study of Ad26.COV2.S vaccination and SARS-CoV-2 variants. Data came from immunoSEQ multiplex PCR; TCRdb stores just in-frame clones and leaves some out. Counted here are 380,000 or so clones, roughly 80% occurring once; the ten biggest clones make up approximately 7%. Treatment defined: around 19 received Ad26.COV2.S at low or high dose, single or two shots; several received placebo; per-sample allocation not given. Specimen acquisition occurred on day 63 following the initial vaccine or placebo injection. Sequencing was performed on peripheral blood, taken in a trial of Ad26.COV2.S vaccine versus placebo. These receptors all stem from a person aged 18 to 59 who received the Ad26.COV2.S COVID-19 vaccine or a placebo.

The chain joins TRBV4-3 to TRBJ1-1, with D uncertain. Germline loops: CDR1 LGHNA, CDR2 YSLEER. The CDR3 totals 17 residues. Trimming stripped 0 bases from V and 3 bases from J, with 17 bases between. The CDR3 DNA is TGCGCCAGCAGCCAAGATTTGTGGATGGAGGGTGACACTGAAGCTTTCTTT. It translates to CASSQDLWMEGDTEAFF.

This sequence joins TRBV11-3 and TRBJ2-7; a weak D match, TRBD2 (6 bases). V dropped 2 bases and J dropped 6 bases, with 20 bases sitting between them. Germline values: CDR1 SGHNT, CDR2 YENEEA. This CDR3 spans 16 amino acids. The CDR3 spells CASSLPPDYPLCEQYF. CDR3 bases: TGTGCCAGCAGCTTACCACCGGACTATCCGCTTTGCGAGCAGTACTTC.

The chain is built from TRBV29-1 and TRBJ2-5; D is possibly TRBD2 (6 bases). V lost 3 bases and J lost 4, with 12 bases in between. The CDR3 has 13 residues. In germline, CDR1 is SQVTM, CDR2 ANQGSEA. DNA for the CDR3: TGCAGCGTTGATCTGTGGGGGGTAGAGACCCAGTACTTC. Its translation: CSVDLWGVETQYF.